These 12 T cell receptor beta chains were all obtained from the same sample, sequenced in a study of T cell responses to AZD1222 COVID-19 vaccine. Here immunoSEQ multiplex PCR was the method, and the copy in TCRdb shows in-frame clones only, minus some. This sample has about 150,000 clones, with 90% found just once. The sample here was peripheral blood, taken on day 0 of AZD1222 vaccination. The receptors here all came from an adult in good health.

The V and J genes are TRBV5-5 and TRBJ1-3, with a possible D match to TRBD1 (5 bases). The CDR3 length is 15 residues. The germline V gene encodes CDR1 SGHKS and CDR2 YYEKEE (reference sequence). With 0 bases removed from V and 8 bases from J, the gap between germline ends came to 15 bases. The CDR3 nucleotides read TGTGCCAGCAGCTTGGTCGGTACAGGCGGGTACACCATATATTTT. Protein: CASSLVGTGGYTIYF.

The chain joins TRBV2 to TRBJ1-4, with D perhaps TRBD1 (6 bases). The CDR3 covers 12 residues. V lost 10 bases and J 4 bases, leaving 10 bases between the germline ends. Germline assignment: CDR1 SNHLY and CDR2 FYNNEI. Here the CDR3 DNA reads TGTGCCACACAGGGAGATAATGAAAAACTGTTTTTT. Amino acids: CATQGDNEKLFF.

This rearrangement joins TRBV29-1 to TRBJ2-4; TRBD2 might be the D (6 bases). The CDR3 runs to 11 residues. The V end lost 2 bases, the J end lost 8 bases, and 7 bases lay between the germline ends. The V gene's germline CDR1 is SQVTM and CDR2 ANQGSEA. CDR3 region: CSVEWEDIQYF. CDR3 nucleotide sequence: TGCAGCGTTGAATGGGAGGACATTCAGTACTTC.

The chain joins TRBV7-2 to TRBJ1-2, with D maybe TRBD1 (5 bases). The V end lost 1 base, the J end lost 1 base, and 19 bases lay between the germline ends. CDR3 length: 18 amino acids. Germline-derived CDR1 and CDR2 are SGHTA and FQGNSA. The CDR3 here is CASSLDLRGKTINYGYTF. CDR3 bases: TGTGCCAGCAGCTTAGATCTGAGGGGTAAAACGATTAACTATGGCTACACCTTC.

J is TRBJ2-2 and V is TRBV7-2; D is uncertain. The CDR3 spans 16 residues. The germline CDR1 and CDR2 sequences are SGHTA and FQGNSA. V lost 5 bases and J lost 0, with 13 bases in between. The CDR3 region is CASSRLGVANTGELFF. The DNA for the CDR3 is TGTGCCAGCAGCCGCCTTGGGGTAGCGAACACCGGGGAGCTGTTTTTT.

The chain uses TRBV5-4 and TRBJ2-7, with D tentatively TRBD1 (6 bases). The CDR3 covers 15 residues. CDR1 and CDR2 from the germline V gene are SGHNT and YYREEE (reference sequence). The V end was cut by 4 bases, the J end by 4 bases, with 18 bases between. CDR3 loop: CASSPRAQGGYEQYF. The CDR3 coding sequence is TGTGCCAGCAGCCCGCGTGCACAGGGCGGGTACGAGCAGTACTTC. Supplemented by reference TRBV5-4 and TRBJ2-7, the full variable domain reads ETGVTQSPTHLIKTRGQQVTLRCSSQSGHNTVSWYQQALGQGPQFIFQYYREEENGRGNFPPRFSGLQFPNYSSELNVNALELDDSALYLCASSPRAQGGYEQYFGPGTRLTVT.

This clone has just one count. The chain links TRBV6-5 to TRBJ2-1; D remains unclear. This CDR3 region has 15 residues. V was shortened by 2 bases and J by 5 bases, with 13 bases between the two germline ends. The germline V gene encodes CDR1 MNHEY and CDR2 SVGAGI. For the CDR3, the DNA is TGTGCCAGCAGTTACAGTCCGCGCAAGGACAATGAGCAGTTCTTC. It is translated as CASSYSPRKDNEQFF.

The chain couples TRBV10-3 to TRBJ2-1; D tentatively reads TRBD1 or TRBD2 (5 bases each). Germline V CDR1 and CDR2: ENHRY, SYGVKD. The CDR3 is 12 residues long. The germline V and J ends were trimmed by 2 bases and 8 bases, with 7 bases remaining between them. As DNA, the CDR3 is TGTGCCATCAGTGAGGAGGGGTATGAGCAGTTCTTC. Translating it yields CAISEEGYEQFF.

The chain uses TRBV6-5 and TRBJ1-1; no firm D call. The CDR3 is 13 amino acids. Germline loops: CDR1 MNHEY, CDR2 SVGAGI. V dropped 8 bases and J dropped 1 base, with 11 bases sitting between them. The CDR3 region has the DNA TGTGCCAGCTCTCTAGGAGGGAACACTGAAGCTTTCTTT. Protein product: CASSLGGNTEAFF.

The gene calls are TRBV7-2 and TRBJ2-3; D not resolved. The CDR3 length is 12 residues. The ends were cut back, 1 base at V and 1 base at J, with 0 bases in the middle. Germline CDR1 reads SGHTA; CDR2 reads FQGNSA. The CDR3 DNA reads TGTGCCAGCAGCTTAGGCACAGATACGCAGTATTTT. Encoded protein: CASSLGTDTQYF.

The chain employs TRBV4-2 and TRBJ2-7; 8 bases line up with TRBD1. With 1 base clipped from V and 6 bases from J, the junction kept 8 bases outside the gene matches. The CDR3 contains 15 residues. Germline V gene data show CDR1 as LGHNA and CDR2 as YNFKEQ. This CDR3 reads CASSQGTGLFAEQYF. As DNA, the CDR3 is TGTGCCAGCAGCCAAGGGACAGGGCTCTTCGCCGAGCAGTACTTC.

The J gene is TRBJ2-7, the V gene TRBV5-4; 9 nucleotides line up with TRBD2. The trim removed 4 bases at V and 0 bases at J, leaving 8 bases unmatched. Per the germline V gene, CDR1 is SGHNT and CDR2 is YYREEE (reference sequence). The CDR3 loop spans 16 amino acids. In DNA, the CDR3 is TGTGCCAGCAGCGGGGATCTAGCGGGGAGCTCCTACGAGCAGTACTTC. Amino acids: CASSGDLAGSSYEQYF. Combining the CDR3 with reference TRBV5-4 and TRBJ2-7 gives the whole variable domain ETGVTQSPTHLIKTRGQQVTLRCSSQSGHNTVSWYQQALGQGPQFIFQYYREEENGRGNFPPRFSGLQFPNYSSELNVNALELDDSALYLCASSGDLAGSSYEQYFGPGTRLTVT.